These 30 T cell receptor beta chains came from one sample sequenced in a study of cytomegalovirus exposure and HLA in healthy donors. The primer mix had 60 Vbeta and 13 Jbeta primers. This table comes from immunoSEQ multiplex PCR, and its TCRdb copy is limited to in-frame clones, with some not included. The sample lists about 120,000 clones, 65% to 80% seen once, with 4.2% in the top ten. The sequenced sample was PBMCs. Every receptor here comes from a male donor in good health and CMV-seropositive.

This clone was detected once. The chain uses TRBV29-1 and TRBJ2-7; weak D call: TRBD2 (5 bases). The CDR3 has 13 residues. Trimming pared 5 bases from V and 0 bases from J, leaving 11 bases between. Germline V CDR1 and CDR2: SQVTM, ANQGSEA. CDR3 protein: CSVRTATSYEQYF. The CDR3 DNA follows: TGCAGCGTTAGGACTGCCACCTCCTACGAGCAGTACTTC.

The count of this clone is one. The chain combines TRBV6-5 with TRBJ1-2; 10 nucleotides agree with TRBD1. The CDR3 extends over 15 amino acids. Trimming at V came to 8 bases and at J to 3 bases, leaving 9 bases not matched to a gene. The germline V gene encodes CDR1 MNHEY and CDR2 SVGAGI. In nucleotides, the CDR3 is TGTGCCAGCTATAGCACCGGGACAGGGGACTATGGCTACACCTTC. Its protein product is CASYSTGTGDYGYTF.

The gene calls are TRBV6-1 and TRBJ1-5; 9 positions match TRBD1. Germline V lookup: CDR1 MNHNS, CDR2 SASEGT. Trimming took 5 bases from V and 8 from J; bases not matched to a gene: 10. This CDR3 has 15 amino acids. In DNA, the CDR3 is TGTGCCAGCAGTCCTCTCCGGGACAGGGTGGAGCCCCAGCATTTT. This translates into CASSPLRDRVEPQHF.

This chain joins TRBV30 and TRBJ1-3; D may be TRBD1 (6 bases). V dropped 4 bases and J dropped 6 bases, with 16 bases sitting between them. CDR3 length equals 14 residues. Germline assignment: CDR1 GTSNPN and CDR2 SVGIG (reference sequence). CDR3 DNA sequence: TGTGCCTGGACAGGGAACAGGGTGGTAAACACCATATATTTT. Amino acid sequence: CAWTGNRVVNTIYF.

V is TRBV19 and J is TRBJ1-4; D is undetermined. CDR3 length: 15 amino acids. V lost 3 bases and J 0 bases, leaving 8 bases between the germline ends. Germline CDR1 and CDR2: LNHDA and SQIVND (reference sequence). In DNA, the CDR3 is TGTGCCAGTAGTATCGGAGGAACAACTAATGAAAAACTGTTTTTT. It translates to CASSIGGTTNEKLFF.

The rearrangement joins TRBV28 to TRBJ1-2, with TRBD1 as a possible D gene (5 bases). CDR3 size: 13 residues. CDR1 and CDR2 from the germline V gene are MDHEN and SYDVKM. V was shortened by 10 bases and J by 7 bases, with 19 bases between the two germline ends. Written as DNA, the CDR3 is TGTGCCATCCCTTTAGTATCGGGGGTTGGCTACACCTTC. It codes for CAIPLVSGVGYTF.

The gene calls are TRBV5-6 and TRBJ1-5; 9 bases line up with TRBD1. V shed 4 bases and J 5 bases; nucleotides not matched to a gene: 7. Germline V lookup: CDR1 SGHDT, CDR2 YYEEEE. This CDR3 spans 15 amino acids. This chain's CDR3 is CASSGGQGWDQPQHF. The DNA of the CDR3 is TGTGCCAGCAGCGGGGGACAGGGTTGGGATCAGCCCCAGCATTTT.

The genes are TRBV6-5 and TRBJ1-1; D unclear. The CDR3 spans 12 residues. Between the trimmed V and J ends, which lost 7 bases and 0 bases, there was a span of 6 bases. Per the germline V gene, CDR1 is MNHEY and CDR2 is SVGAGI. This CDR3 reads CASTIMNTEAFF. CDR3 bases: TGTGCCAGCACAATCATGAACACTGAAGCTTTCTTT.

The J gene is TRBJ2-2, the V gene TRBV12-5; TRBD1 agrees at 7 bases. The ends lost 6 bases at V and 9 bases at J; junction bases unmatched: 10. The CDR3 has 14 amino acids. Germline-derived CDR1 and CDR2 are LGHNT and FRNRAP. This chain's CDR3 is CASGTGPGARELFF. CDR3 DNA: TGTGCTAGTGGGACAGGGCCAGGCGCCAGGGAGCTGTTTTTT.

The chain uses TRBV2 and TRBJ1-6; no clear D. Per germline, CDR1 SNHLY and CDR2 FYNNEI. The CDR3 contains 13 residues. Trimming left V 6 bases short and J 10 bases short, with 13 bases between. The CDR3 nucleotides are TGTGCCAGCAGGGTCAGGATCTCATCACCCCTCCACTTT. Translating gives CASRVRISSPLHF.

The J gene is TRBJ1-1, the V gene TRBV28; 8 bases align to TRBD1. With 5 bases clipped from V and 1 base from J, the junction kept 6 bases outside the gene matches. Germline V CDR1 and CDR2: MDHEN, SYDVKM. The CDR3 has 15 amino acids. CDR3 DNA sequence: TGTGCCAGCAGTGCGGACAGGGAAGGGAACACTGAAGCTTTCTTT. Translated, it gives CASSADREGNTEAFF.

This CDR3 reads CAISESAGQTAANEKLFF. The CDR3 DNA reads TGTGCCATCAGTGAGTCGGCAGGACAAACGGCAGCTAATGAAAAACTGTTTTTT. The V and J genes are TRBV10-3 and TRBJ1-4, with D possibly TRBD1 on 5 matching bases. Trimming removed 0 bases at V and 3 bases at J, with 17 bases between. Looked up from germline, CDR1 is ENHRY and CDR2 is SYGVKD. This CDR3 contains 18 residues.

This clone has only a few counts. The chain is built from TRBV27 and TRBJ2-7, with D possibly being TRBD1 (5 bases). CDR3 length: 16 residues. V was pared by 2 bases and J by 4 bases, with 18 bases between. Germline V lookup: CDR1 MNHEY, CDR2 SMNVEV (reference sequence). The CDR3 spells CASSLDNGRARYEQYF. DNA for the CDR3: TGTGCCAGCAGTTTAGACAACGGCAGGGCCAGATACGAGCAGTACTTC.

This chain uses TRBV11-1 with TRBJ2-5; 8 positions match TRBD2. Looked up from germline, CDR1 is SGHAT and CDR2 is FQDESV (reference sequence). V gave up 6 bases and J gave up 2 bases; unmatched junction bases: 5. CDR3 size: 14 residues. The CDR3 DNA reads TGTGCCAGCAGTATAGCGGGGTTACAAGAGACCCAGTACTTC. This encodes CASSIAGLQETQYF.

V and J are TRBV27 and TRBJ2-7; 7 bases match TRBD2. The V gene's germline CDR1 is MNHEY and CDR2 SMNVEV (reference sequence). The V and J ends lost 4 bases and 0 bases, in that order; junction bases with no gene match: 9. The CDR3 consists of 16 residues. The CDR3 DNA reads TGTGCCAGCAGTTCCCCTCGGCGGGAGCGCTCCTACGAGCAGTACTTC. Amino acids: CASSSPRRERSYEQYF.

The rearrangement links TRBV30 to TRBJ2-2; D gene uncertain. CDR1 is GTSNPN, CDR2 SVGIG, per germline (reference sequence). Trimming removed 0 bases from V and 5 bases from J, with 10 bases in between. The CDR3 sequence is 14 residues long. The CDR3 DNA is TGTGCCTGGAGTGTTCCTGCTAAGACCGGGGAGCTGTTTTTT. It is translated as CAWSVPAKTGELFF.

This clone appeared once. The chain combines TRBV28 with TRBJ1-6; D perhaps matches TRBD1 (5 bases). The CDR3 runs to 14 residues. The germline V and J ends were trimmed by 5 bases and 5 bases, with 10 bases remaining between them. Germline V gene data show CDR1 as MDHEN and CDR2 as SYDVKM. In DNA form, the CDR3 reads TGTGCCAGCAGTATGTTGACAGATAATTCACCCCTCCACTTT. Translated: CASSMLTDNSPLHF.

The chain recombines TRBV18 with TRBJ2-1, with D maybe TRBD1 (6 bases). Per the germline V gene, CDR1 is KGHSH and CDR2 is LQKENI. V was clipped by 6 bases and J by 9 bases, with 18 bases between them. The CDR3 length is 14 residues. Here the CDR3 reads CASSPGVAGVEQFF. CDR3 sequence (DNA): TGTGCCAGCTCTCCAGGGGTTGCGGGTGTTGAGCAGTTCTTC. The complete variable domain, with remaining parts taken from reference TRBV18 and TRBJ2-1, reads NAGVMQNPRHLVRRRGQEARLRCSPMKGHSHVYWYRQLPEEGLKFMVYLQKENIIDESGMPKERFSAEFPKEGPSILRIQQVVRGDSAAYFCASSPGVAGVEQFFGPGTRLTVL.

This clone was found once. The chain is built from TRBV28 and TRBJ2-7; 10 positions agree with TRBD2. Trimming removed 1 base from V and 5 bases from J; junction bases left unmatched: 8. From germline, CDR1 is MDHEN and CDR2 SYDVKM. The CDR3 is 16 amino acids. CDR3 protein: CASSLLGTSVLNEQYF. The CDR3 DNA sequence: TGTGCCAGCAGTTTATTAGGGACTAGCGTTTTAAACGAGCAGTACTTC.

The chain carries TRBV13 and TRBJ2-6, with 9 bases that match TRBD1. Trimming at V came to 4 bases and at J to 0 bases, leaving 10 bases not matched to a gene. The germline V gene encodes CDR1 PRHDT and CDR2 FYEKMQ (reference sequence). This CDR3 has 19 amino acids. The CDR3 sequence is CASSSETGGSSSGANVLTF. CDR3 bases: TGTGCCAGCAGCTCGGAAACAGGGGGCTCTAGCTCTGGGGCCAACGTCCTGACTTTC.

The CDR3 protein is CASSIDGTGSAFF. The CDR3 DNA reads TGTGCCAGTAGTATAGACGGGACAGGGTCAGCTTTCTTT. The genes are TRBV19 and TRBJ1-1; 9 bases map to TRBD1. V was pared by 0 bases and J by 10 bases, with 3 bases of the junction left unmatched. The CDR3 runs 13 residues. Germline CDR1 is LNHDA and CDR2 is SQIVND (reference sequence). Full variable domain (missing parts from reference TRBV19 and TRBJ1-1): DGGITQSPKYLFRKEGQNVTLSCEQNLNHDAMYWYRQDPGQGLRLIYYSQIVNDFQKGDIAEGYSVSREKKESFPLTVTSAQKNPTAFYLCASSIDGTGSAFFGQGTRLTVV.

This chain links TRBV6-4 with TRBJ2-1, with D perhaps matching TRBD2 (6 bases). Trimming cost V 4 bases and J 9 bases, with 13 bases left between them. Germline V lookup: CDR1 MRHNA, CDR2 SNTAGT. CDR3 length equals 13 residues. The CDR3 protein is CASSGPVGGEQFF. CDR3 DNA sequence: TGTGCCAGCAGTGGCCCCGTGGGAGGTGAGCAGTTCTTC.

The gene calls are TRBV18 and TRBJ2-7, with 12 bases matching TRBD1. The CDR3 contains 19 residues. The trim removed 3 bases at V and 3 bases at J, leaving 15 bases unmatched. Germline V gene data show CDR1 as KGHSH and CDR2 as LQKENI. The CDR3 loop is CASSPDKGTGGQKIYEQYF. The CDR3 coding sequence is TGTGCCAGCTCACCGGACAAAGGGACAGGGGGCCAAAAGATCTACGAGCAGTACTTC.

The chain is built from TRBV6-1 and TRBJ1-3; possible D gene TRBD1, 6 bases. Trimming took 8 bases from V and 2 from J, leaving 10 bases between them. Germline CDR1 reads MNHNS; CDR2 reads SASEGT. CDR3 length: 13 amino acids. The CDR3 sequence is CASGAGAGNTIYF. The CDR3 DNA sequence: TGTGCCAGCGGGGCAGGGGCTGGAAACACCATATATTTT.

The gene calls are TRBV6-1 and TRBJ1-4; D possibly corresponds to TRBD1 (5 bases). CDR1 is MNHNS and CDR2 is SASEGT in the germline V gene. V lost 2 bases, J lost 5 bases, and 15 bases lay in between. There are 16 residues in the CDR3. CDR3 region: CASSEQSGTGNEKLFF. In DNA, the CDR3 is TGTGCCAGCAGTGAACAGAGCGGGACTGGGAATGAAAAACTGTTTTTT.

V usage is TRBV6-5 and J usage is TRBJ1-1; D possibly corresponds to TRBD1 (5 bases). The CDR3 consists of 14 residues. Germline CDR1 reads MNHEY; CDR2 reads SVGAGI. With 7 bases removed from V and 0 bases from J, the gap between germline ends came to 12 bases. The CDR3 DNA reads TGTGCCAGCACGTATGACAGCTTGAACACTGAAGCTTTCTTT. Translation gives CASTYDSLNTEAFF.

The CDR3 sequence: CASSEVGGLGNQPQHF. The CDR3 bases are TGTGCCAGCAGTGAAGTGGGGGGGCTAGGCAATCAGCCCCAGCATTTT. V usage is TRBV2 and J usage is TRBJ1-5, with D perhaps matching TRBD1 (6 bases). Germline CDR1 and CDR2: SNHLY and FYNNEI. The CDR3 loop spans 16 amino acids. Deletions cut 1 base from V and 2 bases from J, with 12 bases between.

The chain employs TRBV6-5 and TRBJ1-5; a weak D match, TRBD1 (6 bases). Trimming stripped 0 bases from V and 7 bases from J, with 13 bases between. The CDR3 runs to 15 residues. Germline V gene data show CDR1 as MNHEY and CDR2 as SVGAGI. DNA for the CDR3: TGTGCCAGCAGTTACTCGGCAGGGACAAAACAGCCCCAGCATTTT. Amino acids: CASSYSAGTKQPQHF.

The chain recombines TRBV2 with TRBJ1-6, with 12 bases identical to TRBD1. This CDR3 has 15 amino acids. CDR1 SNHLY and CDR2 FYNNEI come from the germline V gene. V lost 6 bases to trimming and J lost 7 bases; unmatched junction nucleotides: 4. The CDR3 DNA reads as TGTGCCAGCAGCCCGGGACAGGGGGCGAATTCACCCCTCCACTTT. Its protein product is CASSPGQGANSPLHF.

The chain carries TRBV10-1 and TRBJ2-7; D remains ambiguous. The CDR3 runs 16 residues. In germline, CDR1 is WNHNN, CDR2 SYGVQD (reference sequence). Trimming left V 0 bases short and J 6 bases short, with 18 bases between. The DNA of the CDR3 is TGCGCCAGCAGTGAGTCGATGACGGTCCCAGCAGGCGAGCAGTACTTC. It codes for CASSESMTVPAGEQYF.